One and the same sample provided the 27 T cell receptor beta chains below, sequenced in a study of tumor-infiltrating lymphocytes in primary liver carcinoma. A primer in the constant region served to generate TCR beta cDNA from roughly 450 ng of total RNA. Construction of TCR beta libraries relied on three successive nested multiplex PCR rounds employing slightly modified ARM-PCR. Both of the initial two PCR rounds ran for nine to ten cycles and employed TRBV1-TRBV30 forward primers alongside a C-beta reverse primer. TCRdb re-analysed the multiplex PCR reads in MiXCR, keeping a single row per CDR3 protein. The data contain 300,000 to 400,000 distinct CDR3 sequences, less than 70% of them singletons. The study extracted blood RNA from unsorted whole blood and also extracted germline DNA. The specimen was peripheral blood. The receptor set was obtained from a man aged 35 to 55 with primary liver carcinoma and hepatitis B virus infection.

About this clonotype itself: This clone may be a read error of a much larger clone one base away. CDR3 in amino acids: CARSQEAGGPLDEQFF. CDR3 sequence (DNA): TGCGCCCGCAGCCAAGAAGCGGGAGGGCCGCTTGATGAGCAGTTCTTC. The chain links TRBV4-3 to TRBJ2-1; 10 positions match TRBD2. This CDR3 is 16 amino acids long. CDR1 and CDR2 from the germline V gene are LGHNA and YSLEER.

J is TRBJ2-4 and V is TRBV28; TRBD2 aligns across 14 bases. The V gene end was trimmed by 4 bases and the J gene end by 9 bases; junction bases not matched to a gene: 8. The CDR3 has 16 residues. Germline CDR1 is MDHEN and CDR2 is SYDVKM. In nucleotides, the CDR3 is TGTGCCAGCAGTTCCAGACTAGCGGGAGGGGGGATCATTCAGTACTTC. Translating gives CASSSRLAGGGIIQYF.

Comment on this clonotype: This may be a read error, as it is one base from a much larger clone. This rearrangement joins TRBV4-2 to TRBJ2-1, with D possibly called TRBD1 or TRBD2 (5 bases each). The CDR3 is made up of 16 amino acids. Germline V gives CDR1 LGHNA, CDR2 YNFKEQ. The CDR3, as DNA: TGTGCCAACAGCCAAGGACAATTAGCGCCCTACAATGAGCAGTTCTTC. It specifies CANSQGQLAPYNEQFF.

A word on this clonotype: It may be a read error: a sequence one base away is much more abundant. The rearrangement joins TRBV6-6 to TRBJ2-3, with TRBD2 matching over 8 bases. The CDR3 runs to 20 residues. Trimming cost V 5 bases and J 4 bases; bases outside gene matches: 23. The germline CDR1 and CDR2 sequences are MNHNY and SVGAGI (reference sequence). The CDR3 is CASSKRSGASPQRGADTQYF. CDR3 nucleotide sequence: TGTGCCAGCAGTAAGCGTAGCGGGGCTAGCCCTCAGCGGGGCGCAGATACGCAGTATTTT.

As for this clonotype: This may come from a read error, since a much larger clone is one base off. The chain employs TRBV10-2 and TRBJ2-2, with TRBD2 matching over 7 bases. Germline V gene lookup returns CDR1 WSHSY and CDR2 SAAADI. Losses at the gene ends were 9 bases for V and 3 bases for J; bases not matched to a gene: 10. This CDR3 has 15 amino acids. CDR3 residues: CARLEGAGHTGELFF. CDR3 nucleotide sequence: TGCGCCAGACTTGAGGGAGCGGGGCACACCGGGGAGCTGTTTTTT.

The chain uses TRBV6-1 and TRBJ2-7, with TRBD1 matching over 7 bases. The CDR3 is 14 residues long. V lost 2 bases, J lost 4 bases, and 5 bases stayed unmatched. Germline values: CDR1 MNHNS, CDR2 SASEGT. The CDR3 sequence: CASSERTGRYEQYF. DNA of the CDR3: TGTGCCAGCAGTGAAAGGACAGGACGGTACGAGCAGTACTTC.

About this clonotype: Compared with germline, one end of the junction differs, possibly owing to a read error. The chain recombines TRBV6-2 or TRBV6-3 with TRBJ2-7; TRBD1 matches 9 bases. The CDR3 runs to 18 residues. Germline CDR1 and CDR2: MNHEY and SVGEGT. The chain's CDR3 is CVSSANRGLSGIGYEQYF. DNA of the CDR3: TGTGTCAGCAGCGCAAACAGGGGGCTCTCGGGTATCGGCTACGAGCAGTACTTC.

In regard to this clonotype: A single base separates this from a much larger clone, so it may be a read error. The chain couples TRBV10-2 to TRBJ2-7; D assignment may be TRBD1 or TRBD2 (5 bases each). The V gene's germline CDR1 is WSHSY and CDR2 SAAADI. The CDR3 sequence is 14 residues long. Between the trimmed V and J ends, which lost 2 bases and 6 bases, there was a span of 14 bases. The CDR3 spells CASSEIGTGSEQYF. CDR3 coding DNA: TGCGCCAGCAGTGAGATAGGGACCGGCAGCGAGCAGTACTTC.

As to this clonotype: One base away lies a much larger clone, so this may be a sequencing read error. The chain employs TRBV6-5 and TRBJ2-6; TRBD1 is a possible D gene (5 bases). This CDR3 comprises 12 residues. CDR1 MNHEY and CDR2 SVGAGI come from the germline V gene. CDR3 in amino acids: CAARSGAYVLTF. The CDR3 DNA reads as TGTGCCGCTCGCTCTGGGGCCTACGTCCTGACTTTC.

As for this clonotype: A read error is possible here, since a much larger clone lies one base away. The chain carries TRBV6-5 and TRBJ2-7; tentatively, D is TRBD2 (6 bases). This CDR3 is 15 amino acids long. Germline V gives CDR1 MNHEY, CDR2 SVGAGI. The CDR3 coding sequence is TGTGCCGGCAGTTACTCGAGGGGACTCGGCTACGAGCAGTACTTC. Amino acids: CAGSYSRGLGYEQYF.

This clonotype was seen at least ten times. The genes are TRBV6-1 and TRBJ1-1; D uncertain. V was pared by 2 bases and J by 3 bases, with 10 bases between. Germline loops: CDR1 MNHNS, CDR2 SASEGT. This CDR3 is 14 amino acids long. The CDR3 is CASSEQDGDTEAFF. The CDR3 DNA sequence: TGTGCCAGCAGTGAACAGGATGGTGACACTGAAGCTTTCTTT.

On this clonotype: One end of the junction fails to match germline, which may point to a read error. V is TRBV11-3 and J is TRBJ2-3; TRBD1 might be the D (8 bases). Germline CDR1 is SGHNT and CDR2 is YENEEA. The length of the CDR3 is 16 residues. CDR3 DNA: TGTGTCAGCAGCACTACAGGGGGGGGTTTGATAGATACGCAGTATTTT. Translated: CVSSTTGGGLIDTQYF.

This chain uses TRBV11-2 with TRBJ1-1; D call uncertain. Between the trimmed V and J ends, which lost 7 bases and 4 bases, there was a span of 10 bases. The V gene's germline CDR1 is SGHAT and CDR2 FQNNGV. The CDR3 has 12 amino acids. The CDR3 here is CASNITVTEAFF. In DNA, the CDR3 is TGTGCCAGCAACATCACTGTCACTGAAGCTTTCTTT.

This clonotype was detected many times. The CDR3 bases are TGTGCCAGCAGTTTTTTCCTCTACGAGCAGTACTTC. Translation: CASSFFLYEQYF. The chain links TRBV12-3 or TRBV12-4 to TRBJ2-7; D unclear. Between the trimmed V and J ends, which lost 3 bases and 3 bases, there was a span of 6 bases. The CDR3 covers 12 residues.

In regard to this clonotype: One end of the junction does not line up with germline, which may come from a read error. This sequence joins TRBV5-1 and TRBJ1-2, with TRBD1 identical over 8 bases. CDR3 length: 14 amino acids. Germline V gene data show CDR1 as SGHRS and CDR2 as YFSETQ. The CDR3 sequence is CASSLGQDLDGYTF. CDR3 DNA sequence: TGTGCCAGCAGCCTGGGACAGGACCTGGATGGCTACACCTTC.

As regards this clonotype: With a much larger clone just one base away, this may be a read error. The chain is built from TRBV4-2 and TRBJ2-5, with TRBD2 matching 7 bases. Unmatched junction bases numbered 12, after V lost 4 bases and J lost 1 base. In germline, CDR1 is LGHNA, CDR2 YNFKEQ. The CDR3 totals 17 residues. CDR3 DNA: TGTGCCAGCAGCCTGACCCCCGGGTGGACTAGCCAAGAGACCCAGTACTTC. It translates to CASSLTPGWTSQETQYF.

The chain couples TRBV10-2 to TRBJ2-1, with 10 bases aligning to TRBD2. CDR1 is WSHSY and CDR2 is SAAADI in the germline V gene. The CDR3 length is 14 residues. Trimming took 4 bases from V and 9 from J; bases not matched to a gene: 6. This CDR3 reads CASSVLAGDSEQFF. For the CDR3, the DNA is TGCGCCAGCAGTGTCCTAGCGGGAGATAGTGAGCAGTTCTTC.

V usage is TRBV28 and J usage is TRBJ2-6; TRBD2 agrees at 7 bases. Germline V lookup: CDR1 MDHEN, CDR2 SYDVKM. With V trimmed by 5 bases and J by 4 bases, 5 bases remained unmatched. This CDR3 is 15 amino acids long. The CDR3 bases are TGTGCCAGCAGTCCCGGGGGGTCGGGGGCCAACGTCCTGACTTTC. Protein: CASSPGGSGANVLTF.

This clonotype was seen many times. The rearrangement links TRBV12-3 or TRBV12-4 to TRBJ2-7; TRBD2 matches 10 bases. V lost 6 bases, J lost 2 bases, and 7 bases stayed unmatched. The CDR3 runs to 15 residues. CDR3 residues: CASSSGLADAYEQYF. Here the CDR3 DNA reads TGTGCCAGCAGCTCCGGACTAGCGGATGCCTACGAGCAGTACTTC.

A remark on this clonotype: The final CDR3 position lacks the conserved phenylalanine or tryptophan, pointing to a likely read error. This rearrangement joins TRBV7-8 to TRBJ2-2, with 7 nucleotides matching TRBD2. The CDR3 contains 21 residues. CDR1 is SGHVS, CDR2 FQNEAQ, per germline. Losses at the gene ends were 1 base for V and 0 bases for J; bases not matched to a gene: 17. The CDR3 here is CASSLVLSPASGTANTGELFL. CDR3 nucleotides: TGTGCCAGCAGCTTAGTCCTTTCTCCCGCAAGCGGGACCGCGAACACCGGGGAGCTGTTTCTT.

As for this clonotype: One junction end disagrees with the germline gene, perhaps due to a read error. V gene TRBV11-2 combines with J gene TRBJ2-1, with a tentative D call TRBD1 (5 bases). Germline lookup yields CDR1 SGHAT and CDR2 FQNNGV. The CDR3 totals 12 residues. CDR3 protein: CASSNKDNGQFF. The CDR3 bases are TGTGCTAGCAGCAACAAGGACAATGGGCAGTTCTTC.

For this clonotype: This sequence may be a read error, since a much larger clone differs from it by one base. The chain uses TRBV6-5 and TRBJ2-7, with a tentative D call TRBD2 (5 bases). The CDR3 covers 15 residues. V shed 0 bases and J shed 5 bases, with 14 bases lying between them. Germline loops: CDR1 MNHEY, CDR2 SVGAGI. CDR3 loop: CASSYSRPWTHEQYF. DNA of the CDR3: TGTGCCAGCAGTTACTCGAGACCGTGGACTCACGAGCAGTACTTC.

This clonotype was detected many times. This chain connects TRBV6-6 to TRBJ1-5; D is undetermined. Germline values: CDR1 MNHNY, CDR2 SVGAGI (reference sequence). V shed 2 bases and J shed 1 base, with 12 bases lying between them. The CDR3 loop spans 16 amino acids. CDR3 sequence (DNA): TGTGCCAGCAGTTACGGACTCGGCAGGAGCAATCAGCCCCAGCATTTT. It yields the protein CASSYGLGRSNQPQHF.

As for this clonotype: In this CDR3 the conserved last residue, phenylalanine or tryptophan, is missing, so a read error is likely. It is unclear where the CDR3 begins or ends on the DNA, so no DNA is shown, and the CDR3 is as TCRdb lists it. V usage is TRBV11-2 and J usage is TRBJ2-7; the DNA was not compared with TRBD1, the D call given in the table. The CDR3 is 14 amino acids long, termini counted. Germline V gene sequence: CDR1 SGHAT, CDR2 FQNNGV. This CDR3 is CASSLSGALYEQYL.

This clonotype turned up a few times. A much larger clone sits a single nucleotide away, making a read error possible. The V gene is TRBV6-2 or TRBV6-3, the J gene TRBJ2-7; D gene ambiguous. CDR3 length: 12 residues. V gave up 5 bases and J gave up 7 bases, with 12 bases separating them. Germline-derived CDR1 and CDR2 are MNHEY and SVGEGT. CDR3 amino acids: CASSDDSIEQYF. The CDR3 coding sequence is TGTGCCAGCAGTGACGACTCGATAGAGCAGTACTTC.

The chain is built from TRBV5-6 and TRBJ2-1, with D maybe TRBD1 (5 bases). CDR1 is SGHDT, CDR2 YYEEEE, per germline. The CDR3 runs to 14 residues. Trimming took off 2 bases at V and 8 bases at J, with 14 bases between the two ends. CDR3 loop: CASSLGQGYDEQFF. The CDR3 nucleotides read TGTGCCAGCAGCTTAGGGCAGGGTTACGATGAGCAGTTCTTC.

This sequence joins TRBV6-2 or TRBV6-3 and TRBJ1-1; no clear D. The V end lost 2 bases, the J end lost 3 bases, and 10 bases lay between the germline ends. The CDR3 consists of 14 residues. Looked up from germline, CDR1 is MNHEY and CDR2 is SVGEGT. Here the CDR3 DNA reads TGTGCCAGCAGTTACCCCCCCCAAGACACTGAAGCTTTCTTT. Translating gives CASSYPPQDTEAFF.